Shown below are 29 T cell receptor beta chains from a single sample sequenced in a study of shared clonotypes between healthy human individuals. Data came from immunoSEQ multiplex PCR; TCRdb stores just in-frame clones and leaves some out. There are about 530,000 clones in the sample; approximately 79% occur only once, and about an eighth lies in the top ten. Sequences were obtained from PBMCs. Source of these receptors: a woman aged 40-49 years in good health. Some clones in this sample may be carry-over from other donors' samples.

CDR3 sequence: CASSSPGGGEQFF. CDR3 sequence (DNA): TGTGCCAGCAGTTCCCCCGGAGGGGGTGAGCAGTTCTTC. The chain joins TRBV28 to TRBJ2-1, with D possibly called TRBD1 or TRBD2 (6 bases each). CDR3 length: 13 residues. The V end lost 4 bases, the J end lost 9 bases, and 13 bases lay between the germline ends. Germline V gene sequence: CDR1 MDHEN, CDR2 SYDVKM.

Only one count was recorded for this clone. This rearrangement joins TRBV9 to TRBJ1-1; 7 bases line up with TRBD1. After removal of 0 bases from V and 11 bases from J, the junction contained 13 bases not matched to a gene. The CDR3 extends over 15 amino acids. The germline CDR1 and CDR2 sequences are SGDLS and YYNGEE. The CDR3 protein is CASSVGVGGDRQAFF. CDR3 nucleotide sequence: TGTGCCAGCAGCGTAGGGGTAGGGGGCGATAGGCAGGCTTTCTTT.

This chain uses TRBV5-4 with TRBJ2-7; TRBD1 is a possible D gene (5 bases). V was trimmed by 5 bases and J by 5 bases, leaving 17 bases between them. The CDR3 length is 14 residues. The germline V gene encodes CDR1 SGHNT and CDR2 YYREEE (reference sequence). CDR3 DNA sequence: TGTGCCAGCAGGATGTGGGAACAGGATAACGAGCAGTACTTC. Its translation is CASRMWEQDNEQYF. Full variable domain (rest looked up from reference TRBV5-4 and TRBJ2-7): ETGVTQSPTHLIKTRGQQVTLRCSSQSGHNTVSWYQQALGQGPQFIFQYYREEENGRGNFPPRFSGLQFPNYSSELNVNALELDDSALYLCASRMWEQDNEQYFGPGTRLTVT.

This chain joins TRBV7-6 and TRBJ1-6; 9 bases fit TRBD1. The germline V gene has CDR1 SGHVS and CDR2 FNYEAQ. The trim removed 5 bases at V and 10 bases at J, leaving 9 bases unmatched. This CDR3 spans 15 amino acids. The CDR3 DNA is TGTGCCAGCAGCCGAGGGACAGGGAGGGACTCACCCCTCCACTTT. Amino acid sequence: CASSRGTGRDSPLHF.

The genes are TRBV29-1 and TRBJ1-3; possibly TRBD1 for D (5 bases). Germline CDR1 reads SQVTM; CDR2 reads ANQGSEA. V shed 4 bases and J shed 4 bases, with 14 bases lying between them. The CDR3 extends over 14 amino acids. This CDR3 reads CSVGAQGWGNTIYF. The CDR3 bases are TGCAGCGTTGGTGCGCAGGGCTGGGGAAACACCATATATTTT.

The rearrangement uses TRBV19 and TRBJ1-1; D is uncertain. This CDR3 is built from 15 residues. Trimming stripped 3 bases from V and 0 bases from J, with 11 bases between. Germline V lookup: CDR1 LNHDA, CDR2 SQIVND (reference sequence). CDR3 protein: CASSISRSMNTEAFF. CDR3 DNA sequence: TGTGCCAGTAGTATTAGCCGGAGTATGAACACTGAAGCTTTCTTT.

In this sample, this clone turned up many times. The rearrangement uses TRBV5-1 and TRBJ2-1; D gene unclear. Per the germline V gene, CDR1 is SGHRS and CDR2 is YFSETQ. V shed 4 bases and J shed 3 bases, with 11 bases lying between them. The CDR3 spans 14 residues. In DNA form, the CDR3 reads TGCGCCAGCAGCCTGGGTTCTGACTACAATGAGCAGTTCTTC. Translating gives CASSLGSDYNEQFF.

The rearrangement links TRBV5-1 to TRBJ2-7, with 12 bases that match TRBD2. The CDR3 is made up of 16 amino acids. The germline V gene has CDR1 SGHRS and CDR2 YFSETQ. V was clipped by 4 bases and J by 2 bases; unmatched bases: 7. The CDR3 loop reads CASSPRTSGTTYEQYF. For the CDR3, the DNA is TGCGCCAGCAGCCCGCGGACTAGCGGGACCACCTACGAGCAGTACTTC.

The V and J genes are TRBV30 and TRBJ2-1; no clear D gene. This CDR3 spans 11 amino acids. The germline V gene has CDR1 GTSNPN and CDR2 SVGIG (reference sequence). Trimming cost V 5 bases and J 8 bases, with 10 bases left between them. The CDR3 region is CAWDYLDEQFF. The DNA for the CDR3 is TGTGCCTGGGATTACTTGGATGAGCAGTTCTTC.

The CDR3 DNA is TGTGCCAGCAGCTTGATGGCTGCAAGCTCCTACAATGAGCAGTTCTTC. Translated: CASSLMAASSYNEQFF. This sequence joins TRBV5-6 and TRBJ2-1, with D uncertain. The CDR3 length is 16 residues. Trimming removed 1 base at V and 0 bases at J, with 11 bases between. The germline V gene has CDR1 SGHDT and CDR2 YYEEEE.

Concerning this clone itself: The junction differs from germline at one of its ends, possibly a read error. The chain recombines TRBV10-2 with TRBJ1-2, with D tentatively TRBD1 (6 bases). The CDR3 has 13 amino acids. Germline loops: CDR1 WSHSY, CDR2 SAAADI. This CDR3 is CAISSDRNYGYTF. CDR3 DNA sequence: TGTGCCATCAGTTCGGACAGAAACTATGGCTACACCTTC.

The chain employs TRBV10-3 and TRBJ2-3; the match to TRBD1 covers 8 bases. CDR3 size: 14 residues. Germline CDR1 and CDR2: ENHRY and SYGVKD. Trimming at V came to 7 bases and at J to 4 bases, leaving 7 bases not matched to a gene. Here the CDR3 reads CAITDDRGPDTQYF. The CDR3 DNA reads as TGTGCCATCACCGATGACAGGGGCCCAGATACGCAGTATTTT.

This chain joins TRBV7-3 and TRBJ2-2; 8 bases match TRBD1. The J segment lost 3 bases and the V segment lost 5 bases, leaving 11 bases of the junction unmatched. The CDR3 has 17 amino acids. Germline CDR1 reads SGHTA; CDR2 reads FQGTGA. The CDR3 DNA sequence: TGTGCCAGCAGCGGCCCGGGACAGGCAGTGGACACCGGGGAGCTGTTTTTT. Translation: CASSGPGQAVDTGELFF.

In DNA form, the CDR3 reads TGTGCCAGCAGCTTTAAGCCTTGGGGGATGAACACTGAAGCTTTCTTT. Its translation: CASSFKPWGMNTEAFF. The V and J genes are TRBV7-9 and TRBJ1-1, with a weak D call TRBD1 (5 bases). The germline CDR1 and CDR2 sequences are SEHNR and FQNEAQ (reference sequence). V was clipped by 3 bases and J by 0 bases, with 14 bases between them. The CDR3 is 16 residues long.

This chain connects TRBV30 to TRBJ2-4; 9 nucleotides align to TRBD1. The V segment lost 7 bases and the J segment 2 bases; nucleotides outside the gene matches: 12. The length of the CDR3 is 16 residues. Per the germline V gene, CDR1 is GTSNPN and CDR2 is SVGIG (reference sequence). The CDR3 DNA is TGTGCCTACTCGAGACAGGGGGATGGGACCAAAAACATTCAGTACTTC. Amino acids: CAYSRQGDGTKNIQYF.

V gene TRBV10-3 combines with J gene TRBJ2-7; 14 bases fit TRBD2. Germline CDR1 reads ENHRY; CDR2 reads SYGVKD. After removal of 6 bases from V and 6 bases from J, the junction contained 4 bases not matched to a gene. The CDR3 is 14 amino acids. The DNA of the CDR3 is TGTGCCATCAGCACGGGACTAGCGGGAGTCGAGCAGTACTTC. Protein: CAISTGLAGVEQYF.

This clone was seen a single time. The chain employs TRBV6-5 and TRBJ2-3, with TRBD2 as a possible D gene (5 bases). The CDR3 has 15 residues. V lost 2 bases, J lost 6 bases, and 15 bases lay in between. Germline assignment: CDR1 MNHEY and CDR2 SVGAGI. CDR3 sequence: CASSYDGLSLDTQYF. Written as DNA, the CDR3 is TGTGCCAGCAGTTACGACGGACTCTCATTGGATACGCAGTATTTT.

V is TRBV5-1 and J is TRBJ2-4, with 9 bases aligning to TRBD1. The ends lost 4 bases at V and 8 bases at J; junction bases unmatched: 10. CDR3 length: 15 amino acids. Germline lookup yields CDR1 SGHRS and CDR2 YFSETQ. The CDR3 spells CASSLQGARSDIQYF. DNA for the CDR3: TGCGCCAGCAGCCTACAGGGGGCGCGTTCAGACATTCAGTACTTC.

The genes are TRBV11-2 and TRBJ2-1; D not certain. This CDR3 spans 15 amino acids. V was pared by 0 bases and J by 10 bases, with 16 bases between. Per the germline V gene, CDR1 is SGHAT and CDR2 is FQNNGV. The CDR3 bases are TGTGCCAGCAGCTTAGATCTGGCCCGGAACGGGGAGCAGTTCTTC. Residues: CASSLDLARNGEQFF.

This clone was detected ten times or more. V gene TRBV19 combines with J gene TRBJ2-3, with TRBD2 identical over 8 bases. CDR1 and CDR2 from the germline V gene are LNHDA and SQIVND (reference sequence). This CDR3 contains 16 residues. The J segment lost 1 base and the V segment lost 5 bases, leaving 8 bases of the junction unmatched. The CDR3 nucleotides are TGTGCCAGTAGTTATAGCGGGGCGGACCGCACAGATACGCAGTATTTT. Translation gives CASSYSGADRTDTQYF.

V usage is TRBV15 and J usage is TRBJ2-2; D is undetermined. There are 15 residues in the CDR3. The V end lost 3 bases, the J end lost 1 base, and 9 bases lay between the germline ends. Germline lookup yields CDR1 LNHNV and CDR2 YYDKDF (reference sequence). The CDR3 reads CATSSWPRNTGELFF. The CDR3 nucleotides read TGTGCCACCAGCAGCTGGCCGAGGAACACCGGGGAGCTGTTTTTT.

The gene calls are TRBV19 and TRBJ2-5; 11 positions agree with TRBD1. CDR1 is LNHDA, CDR2 SQIVND, per germline (reference sequence). This CDR3 contains 14 residues. The trim removed 6 bases at V and 7 bases at J, leaving 7 bases unmatched. CDR3 nucleotide sequence: TGTGCCAGTAGCGGACAGGGGGCTTTTGTGACCCAGTACTTC. Translating it yields CASSGQGAFVTQYF.

The V and J genes are TRBV11-2 and TRBJ2-7; D ambiguous. Germline CDR1 SGHAT, CDR2 FQNNGV. The CDR3 sequence is 12 residues long. V was clipped by 5 bases and J by 4 bases, with 9 bases between them. CDR3 nucleotide sequence: TGTGCCAGCAGCCCCTTGAGGTACGAGCAGTACTTC. Translating gives CASSPLRYEQYF.

The sample holds a few counts of this clone. The same CDR3 can be traced to other DNA sequences in this sample. The chain links TRBV10-2 to TRBJ1-5; 8 bases map to TRBD1. CDR3 length: 12 residues. With 6 bases clipped from V and 5 bases from J, the junction kept 0 bases outside the gene matches. The V gene's germline CDR1 is WSHSY and CDR2 SAAADI. CDR3 amino acids: CASRDRDQPQHF. Written as DNA, the CDR3 is TGCGCCAGCAGGGACAGGGATCAGCCCCAGCATTTT.

This clone has more than one count but fewer than ten. The V and J genes are TRBV7-9 and TRBJ1-4; D is unresolved. CDR1 SEHNR and CDR2 FQNEAQ come from the germline V gene (reference sequence). This CDR3 has 15 residues. Trimming shortened V by 1 base and J by 8 bases, and 14 bases separated the two germline ends. In nucleotides, the CDR3 is TGTGCCAGCAGCTTAGGGGCGACCTCGGGGGAAAAACTGTTTTTT. This sequence encodes CASSLGATSGEKLFF.

The V call is TRBV6-4, the J call TRBJ2-3; a possible D gene is TRBD2 (6 bases). The ends were cut back, 9 bases at V and 0 bases at J, with 13 bases in the middle. The germline V gene has CDR1 MRHNA and CDR2 SNTAGT. There are 14 residues in the CDR3. The CDR3 protein is CARGSGRSTDTQYF. Here the CDR3 DNA reads TGTGCCAGGGGGTCCGGGAGAAGCACAGATACGCAGTATTTT.

The chain links TRBV5-1 to TRBJ2-7, with D perhaps given as TRBD1 or TRBD2 (5 bases each). Between the trimmed V and J ends, which lost 4 bases and 4 bases, there was a span of 15 bases. CDR3 size: 14 residues. Germline lookup yields CDR1 SGHRS and CDR2 YFSETQ. CDR3 in DNA: TGCGCCAGCAGCCTCGACTGGGACCGTTACGAGCAGTACTTC. Amino acids: CASSLDWDRYEQYF.

This clone came up once. The chain links TRBV6-1 to TRBJ2-2; D is unclear. Trimming took 1 base from V and 7 from J, leaving 10 bases between them. Germline V gives CDR1 MNHNS, CDR2 SASEGT. CDR3 length equals 14 residues. The DNA of the CDR3 is TGTGCCAGCAGTGAAGAATCGGACGGCGGGGAGCTGTTTTTT. Translating gives CASSEESDGGELFF.

The chain is built from TRBV28 and TRBJ2-7; 9 bases fit TRBD1. The CDR3 consists of 15 residues. Germline assignment: CDR1 MDHEN and CDR2 SYDVKM. The J segment lost 4 bases and the V segment lost 4 bases, leaving 8 bases of the junction unmatched. CDR3 nucleotide sequence: TGTGCCAGCAGTTCCAATACAGGGGGCAAATACGAGCAGTACTTC. Its protein is CASSSNTGGKYEQYF.